This TCR beta chain came from a study of a mutant IDH1 vaccine in newly diagnosed glioma. About the study: The start of vaccination came 4-6 weeks after radiotherapy alone, or with temozolomide cycles. Patients arrived already treated with radiotherapy, temozolomide, or both, most having had both. Overall study findings and caveats: Among patients, roughly 93% showed immune responses induced by the vaccine.

The CDR3 length is 15 residues. Trimming pared 8 bases from V and 4 bases from J, leaving 21 bases between. Germline V gene lookup returns CDR1 MNHNS and CDR2 SASEGT. Noted time point: week 35, safety follow-up. Mutant IDH1 20-mer peptide, at 300 ug, made up each vaccine dose, with topical imiquimod. Here immunoSEQ multiplex PCR was the method, and the copy in TCRdb shows in-frame clones only, minus some. The sample records around 45,000 clones, around 90% being singletons. Worth noting for this clone: Its antigen is unidentified.

The J gene is TRBJ2-7, the V gene TRBV6-1, with D possibly being TRBD1 (6 bases). The TCR sequence derives from a woman aged 40 to 50 with glioma. The input for sequencing was PBMCs, taken from a glioma patient whose treatment included an IDH1 peptide vaccine. Here the CDR3 DNA reads TGTGCCAGCCGGTCAACACAGGGTAGGGGTTACGAGCAGTACTTC. This translates into CASRSTQGRGYEQYF.